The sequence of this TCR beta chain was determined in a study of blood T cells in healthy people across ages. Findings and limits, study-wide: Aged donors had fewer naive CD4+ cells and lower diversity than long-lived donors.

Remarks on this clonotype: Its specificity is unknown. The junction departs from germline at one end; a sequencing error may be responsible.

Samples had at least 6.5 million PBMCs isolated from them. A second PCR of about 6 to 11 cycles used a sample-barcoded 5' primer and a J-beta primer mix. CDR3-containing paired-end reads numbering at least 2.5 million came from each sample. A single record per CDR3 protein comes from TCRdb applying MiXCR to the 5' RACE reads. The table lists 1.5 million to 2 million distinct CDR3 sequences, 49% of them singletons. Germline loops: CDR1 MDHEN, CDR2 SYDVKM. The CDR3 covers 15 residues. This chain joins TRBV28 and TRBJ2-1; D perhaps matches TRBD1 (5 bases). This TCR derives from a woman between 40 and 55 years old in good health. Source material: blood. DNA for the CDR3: TGTGCCAGCAGTTTACAGGGAAGCTCCTACAGTGAGCAGTTCTTC. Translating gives CASSLQGSSYSEQFF. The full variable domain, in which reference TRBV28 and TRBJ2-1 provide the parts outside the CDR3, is DVKVTQSSRYLVKRTGEKVFLECVQDMDHENMFWYRQDPGLGLRLIYFSYDVKMKEKGDIPEGYSVSREKKERFSLILESASTNQTSMYLCASSLQGSSYSEQFFGPGTRLTVL.